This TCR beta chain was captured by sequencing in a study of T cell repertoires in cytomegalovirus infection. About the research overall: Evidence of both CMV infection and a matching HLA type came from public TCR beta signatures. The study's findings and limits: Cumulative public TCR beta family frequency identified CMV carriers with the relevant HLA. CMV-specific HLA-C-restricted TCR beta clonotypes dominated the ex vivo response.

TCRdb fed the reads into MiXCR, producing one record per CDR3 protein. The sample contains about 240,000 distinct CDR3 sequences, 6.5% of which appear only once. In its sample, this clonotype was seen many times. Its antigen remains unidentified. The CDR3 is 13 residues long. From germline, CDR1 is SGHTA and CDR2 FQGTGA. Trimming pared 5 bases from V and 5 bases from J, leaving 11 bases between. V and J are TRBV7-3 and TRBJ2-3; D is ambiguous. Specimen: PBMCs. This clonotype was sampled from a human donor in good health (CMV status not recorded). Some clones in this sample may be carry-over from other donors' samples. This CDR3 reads CASSLVWEDTQYF. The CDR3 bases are TGTGCCAGCAGCCTAGTGTGGGAAGATACGCAGTATTTT.